This T cell receptor (beta chain) was sequenced during a study of cytomegalovirus exposure and HLA in healthy donors. On the study more broadly: In a later analysis, it was reported that the 110 or so validation repertoires had been produced on the same platform as the roughly 700 repertoires belonging to the first cohort.

The donors were part of the roughly 130-subject validation cohort, which stood apart from the 666-subject first cohort. Notes on the study in general: Researchers catalogued around 150 TCR beta chains as cytomegalovirus-associated. Most TCR sequences showed up rarely, but some public TCRs showed up in many donors.

This CDR3 has 16 amino acids. V lost 4 bases to trimming and J lost 2 bases, with 15 bases between them. Germline V CDR1 and CDR2: MNHNY, SVGAGI (reference sequence). Regarding this clone: Its target is not known.

Using immunoSEQ multiplex PCR, the repertoire was profiled, and TCRdb retains in-frame clones only, with some absent. The profile shows over 35,000 clones, over 85% of them singletons. The receptor was derived from a man aged 18-30 years in good health and CMV-seronegative. The sequenced sample was PBMCs. The J gene is TRBJ1-5, the V gene TRBV6-6, with D possibly TRBD1 on 5 matching bases. The CDR3 region has the DNA TGTGCCAGCAGTTTTTCACTTACGGGGGGCAATCAGCCCCAGCATTTT. As protein: CASSFSLTGGNQPQHF.